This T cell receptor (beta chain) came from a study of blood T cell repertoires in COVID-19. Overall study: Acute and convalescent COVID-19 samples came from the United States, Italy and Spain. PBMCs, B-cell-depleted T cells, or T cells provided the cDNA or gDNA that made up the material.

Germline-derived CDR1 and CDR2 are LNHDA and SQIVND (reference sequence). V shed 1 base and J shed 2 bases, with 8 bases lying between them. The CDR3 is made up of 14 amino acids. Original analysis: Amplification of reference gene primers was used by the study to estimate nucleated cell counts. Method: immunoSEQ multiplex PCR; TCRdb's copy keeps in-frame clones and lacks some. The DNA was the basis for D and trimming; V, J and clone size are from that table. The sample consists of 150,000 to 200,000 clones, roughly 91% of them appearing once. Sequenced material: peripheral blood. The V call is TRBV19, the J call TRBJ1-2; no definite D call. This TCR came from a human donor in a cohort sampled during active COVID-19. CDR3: CASSIGAFNYGYTF. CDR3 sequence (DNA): TGTGCCAGTAGTATAGGGGCCTTCAACTATGGCTACACCTTC.